A single sample is the source of the 19 T cell receptor beta chains below, sequenced in a study of blood T cell repertoires in COVID-19. Produced via immunoSEQ multiplex PCR; TCRdb's table is partial and in-frame only. Of fewer than 85,000 clones in the sample, around 77% were seen once. The sample consisted of peripheral blood. The receptors derive from an older man with COVID-19, enrolled during active disease.

This chain connects TRBV7-3 to TRBJ2-7; TRBD1 matches 8 bases. The V segment lost 6 bases and the J segment 2 bases; nucleotides outside the gene matches: 12. The CDR3 is made up of 16 amino acids. CDR1 and CDR2 from the germline V gene are SGHTA and FQGTGA. The CDR3 bases are TGTGCCAGCAGTTCATCGGTGGGGACAGGCCCCTACGAGCAGTACTTC. This encodes CASSSSVGTGPYEQYF.

The chain recombines TRBV28 with TRBJ1-2; TRBD1 agrees at 7 bases. The germline V gene encodes CDR1 MDHEN and CDR2 SYDVKM. The CDR3 is 12 residues long. Trimming cost V 8 bases and J 4 bases; bases outside gene matches: 4. Here the CDR3 DNA reads TGTGCCAGCTTCCAGGGGGGCTATGGCTACACCTTC. This sequence encodes CASFQGGYGYTF.

This rearrangement joins TRBV5-1 to TRBJ2-1, with 7 bases matching TRBD1. In germline, CDR1 is SGHRS, CDR2 YFSETQ. V lost 4 bases and J lost 2; bases outside the gene matches: 3. CDR3 length equals 14 residues. In DNA form, the CDR3 reads TGCGCCAGCAGCCTCGGACAGGCCTACAATGAGCAGTTCTTC. This translates into CASSLGQAYNEQFF. Drawing the rest from reference TRBV5-1 and TRBJ2-1, the complete variable domain is KAGVTQTPRYLIKTRGQQVTLSCSPISGHRSVSWYQQTPGQGLQFLFEYFSETQRNKGNFPGRFSGRQFSNSRSEMNVSTLELGDSALYLCASSLGQAYNEQFFGPGTRLTVL.

This clone was found a few times. The chain recombines TRBV7-9 with TRBJ2-5, with a possible D match to TRBD2 (6 bases). The CDR3 extends over 17 amino acids. Germline V gene sequence: CDR1 SEHNR, CDR2 FQNEAQ (reference sequence). V lost 0 bases to trimming and J lost 6 bases, with 20 bases between them. This CDR3 is CASSLAFIGRDKKTQYF. The CDR3 nucleotides read TGTGCCAGCAGCTTAGCTTTTATCGGGAGAGACAAGAAGACCCAGTACTTC.

The chain couples TRBV28 to TRBJ1-5; 8 bases are a match to TRBD1. The CDR3 runs to 12 residues. CDR1 MDHEN and CDR2 SYDVKM come from the germline V gene. CDR3 bases: TGTTCGACAGGGGAAAACAATCAGCCCCAGCATTTT. As protein: CSTGENNQPQHF.

The CDR3 here is CASSPPGTGGEQYF. The CDR3 coding sequence is TGTGCCAGCTCACCACCCGGGACAGGGGGCGAGCAGTACTTC. This rearrangement joins TRBV18 to TRBJ2-7, with 11 bases lining up with TRBD1. V shed 0 bases, J shed 6 bases, and the junction held 1 base outside the gene matches. The germline V gene encodes CDR1 KGHSH and CDR2 LQKENI. The CDR3 is 14 amino acids.

The gene calls are TRBV5-1 and TRBJ1-5, with a weak D call TRBD1 (6 bases). CDR1 SGHRS and CDR2 YFSETQ come from the germline V gene. This CDR3 contains 15 residues. V was trimmed by 4 bases and J by 3 bases, leaving 14 bases between them. CDR3 in amino acids: CASSADGQPNQPQHF. CDR3 DNA sequence: TGCGCCAGCAGCGCGGATGGACAGCCCAATCAGCCCCAGCATTTT.

The V and J genes are TRBV11-2 and TRBJ1-5; D unresolved. Between the trimmed V and J ends, which lost 0 bases and 4 bases, there was a span of 4 bases. The germline CDR1 and CDR2 sequences are SGHAT and FQNNGV. The CDR3 is 13 amino acids. This CDR3 is CASSLDLNQPQHF. CDR3 bases: TGTGCCAGCAGCTTAGATCTTAATCAGCCCCAGCATTTT.

The V and J genes are TRBV28 and TRBJ2-3; D possibly corresponds to TRBD2 (6 bases). The CDR3 runs 14 residues. Germline V CDR1 and CDR2: MDHEN, SYDVKM. The V end lost 6 bases, the J end lost 3 bases, and 13 bases lay between the germline ends. For the CDR3, the DNA is TGTGCCAGCAGCCTCGGGGGTGGGACAGATACGCAGTATTTT. This sequence encodes CASSLGGGTDTQYF.

The V gene is TRBV7-2, the J gene TRBJ2-1; 9 bases line up with TRBD2. The germline V gene has CDR1 SGHTA and CDR2 FQGNSA. The CDR3 is 15 residues long. Losses at the gene ends were 5 bases for V and 5 bases for J; bases not matched to a gene: 7. This CDR3 reads CASSGAGGLNNEQFF. The CDR3, as DNA: TGTGCCAGCAGCGGTGCGGGAGGGCTTAACAATGAGCAGTTCTTC.

This clone was found a few times. This chain connects TRBV11-2 to TRBJ1-1, with D perhaps matching TRBD1 (6 bases). The CDR3 length is 17 residues. Germline V gives CDR1 SGHAT, CDR2 FQNNGV. With 0 bases removed from V and 4 bases from J, the gap between germline ends came to 18 bases. Written as DNA, the CDR3 is TGTGCCAGCAGCTTAGAGCCGGGGAGGGGGTTGGGCACTGAAGCTTTCTTT. It yields the protein CASSLEPGRGLGTEAFF.

This sequence joins TRBV28 and TRBJ1-2; D is perhaps TRBD1 (6 bases). CDR1 MDHEN and CDR2 SYDVKM come from the germline V gene. Trimming cost V 7 bases and J 7 bases, with 13 bases left between them. CDR3 length equals 12 residues. The CDR3 DNA reads TGTGCCAGCACCCTTTCCAGGGGTGGCTACACCTTC. Its protein product is CASTLSRGGYTF.

The chain uses TRBV10-3 and TRBJ2-3; D is uncertain. Per the germline V gene, CDR1 is ENHRY and CDR2 is SYGVKD. With 3 bases removed from V and 1 base from J, the gap between germline ends came to 5 bases. The CDR3 is 13 residues long. CDR3 sequence: CAISDGGTDTQYF. The CDR3 DNA reads as TGTGCCATCAGTGACGGAGGCACAGATACGCAGTATTTT.

This clone was observed a few times. The chain combines TRBV18 with TRBJ2-7; D remains unclear. V was shortened by 4 bases and J by 3 bases, with 10 bases between the two germline ends. Germline assignment: CDR1 KGHSH and CDR2 LQKENI. The CDR3 has 13 residues. The CDR3 bases are TGTGCCAGCTCACTCGGTCGAGACTACGAGCAGTACTTC. Its protein is CASSLGRDYEQYF. Looking up the rest from reference TRBV18 and TRBJ2-7 gives the full variable domain: NAGVMQNPRHLVRRRGQEARLRCSPMKGHSHVYWYRQLPEEGLKFMVYLQKENIIDESGMPKERFSAEFPKEGPSILRIQQVVRGDSAAYFCASSLGRDYEQYFGPGTRLTVT.

This clone came up a few times. This sequence joins TRBV28 and TRBJ2-7; weak D call: TRBD2 (5 bases). The CDR3 extends over 14 amino acids. Germline lookup yields CDR1 MDHEN and CDR2 SYDVKM. V was clipped by 6 bases and J by 0 bases, with 12 bases between them. The CDR3 sequence: CASSPGRSSYEQYF. CDR3 in DNA: TGTGCCAGCAGCCCGGGAAGAAGCTCCTACGAGCAGTACTTC.

This clone was detected a few times. V gene TRBV5-1 combines with J gene TRBJ2-1; 10 bases match TRBD2. With 4 bases clipped from V and 7 bases from J, the junction kept 11 bases outside the gene matches. Germline loops: CDR1 SGHRS, CDR2 YFSETQ. The CDR3 totals 16 residues. The CDR3 nucleotides are TGCGCCAGCAGCCCCGAGGGAAGCGGGAGGGCGAATGAGCAGTTCTTC. As protein: CASSPEGSGRANEQFF.

The chain combines TRBV5-1 with TRBJ1-2; TRBD1 matches at 12 bases. V lost 3 bases, J lost 3 bases, and 3 bases stayed unmatched. Germline V CDR1 and CDR2: SGHRS, YFSETQ. CDR3 length: 15 residues. The CDR3: CASSSGQGADYGYTF. The CDR3, as DNA: TGCGCCAGCAGCTCGGGACAGGGGGCGGACTATGGCTACACCTTC.

The rearrangement uses TRBV5-4 and TRBJ1-3; TRBD1 might be the D (5 bases). The V gene's germline CDR1 is SGHNT and CDR2 YYREEE (reference sequence). The V end lost 4 bases, the J end lost 1 base, and 9 bases lay between the germline ends. This CDR3 is built from 14 residues. Written as DNA, the CDR3 is TGTGCCAGCAGCCCAGGGAAGTCTGGAAACACCATATATTTT. Protein sequence: CASSPGKSGNTIYF.

This chain links TRBV4-1 with TRBJ2-3; 8 bases align to TRBD2. Germline CDR1 MGHRA, CDR2 YSYEKL. J gave up 7 bases and V 4 bases, and 16 bases lay outside the gene matches. CDR3 length: 17 residues. Here the CDR3 DNA reads TGCGCCAGCAGCCGAGCCGGGACTAGGGGGGTGGGGAATACGCAGTATTTT. This encodes CASSRAGTRGVGNTQYF.